The sequence of this T cell receptor beta chain was determined in a study of blood T cells in healthy people across ages. Next came a second PCR, run for about 6 to 12 cycles, which used a sample-barcoded 5' primer along with a J-beta primer mix. TCRdb recomputed calls from the 5' RACE reads with MiXCR, one row per CDR3 protein. The data contain over 1,500,000 distinct CDR3 sequences, roughly two fifths of them seen just once; the ten biggest clones take up under 25%. This sequence originates from a human donor in good health. Sequencing was done on a sample of blood.

The CDR3 region is CAWSEAGTVYEQYF. The CDR3 DNA is TGTGCCTGGAGTGAGGCCGGGACAGTCTACGAGCAGTACTTC. The V and J genes are TRBV30 and TRBJ2-5; TRBD1 aligns across 7 bases. The DNA end lines up better with TRBJ2-7; the J call may be wrong. The germline V gene has CDR1 GTSNPN and CDR2 SVGIG (reference sequence). This CDR3 is 14 amino acids long.